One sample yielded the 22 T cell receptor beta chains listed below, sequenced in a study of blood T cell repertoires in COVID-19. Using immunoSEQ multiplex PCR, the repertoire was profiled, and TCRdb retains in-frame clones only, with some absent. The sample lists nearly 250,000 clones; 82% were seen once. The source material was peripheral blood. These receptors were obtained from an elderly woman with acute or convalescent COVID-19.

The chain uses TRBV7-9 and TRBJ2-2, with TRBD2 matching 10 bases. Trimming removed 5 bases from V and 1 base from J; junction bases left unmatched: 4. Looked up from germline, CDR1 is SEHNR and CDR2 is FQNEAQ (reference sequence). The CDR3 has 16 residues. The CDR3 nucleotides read TGTGCCAGCAGCCCGTTAGCGGGGGGGAACACCGGGGAGCTGTTTTTT. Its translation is CASSPLAGGNTGELFF.

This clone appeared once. CDR3 protein: CASRPLLAGGYEQYF. The CDR3 nucleotides read TGTGCCAGCAGACCTTTGCTAGCGGGGGGGTACGAGCAGTACTTC. The genes are TRBV2 and TRBJ2-7, with TRBD2 matching over 12 bases. The CDR3 consists of 15 residues. V shed 6 bases and J 4 bases; nucleotides not matched to a gene: 7. Germline CDR1 and CDR2: SNHLY and FYNNEI.

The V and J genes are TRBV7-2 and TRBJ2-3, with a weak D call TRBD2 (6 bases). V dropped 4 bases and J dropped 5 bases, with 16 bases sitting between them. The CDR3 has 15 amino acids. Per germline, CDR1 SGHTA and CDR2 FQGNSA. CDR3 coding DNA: TGTGCCAGCAGCTCAGGCAGTGGGGGGTTAGATACGCAGTATTTT. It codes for CASSSGSGGLDTQYF.

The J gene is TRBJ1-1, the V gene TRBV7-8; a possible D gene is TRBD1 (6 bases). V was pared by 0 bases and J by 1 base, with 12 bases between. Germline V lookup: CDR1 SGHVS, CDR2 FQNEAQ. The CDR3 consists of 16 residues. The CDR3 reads CASSLALGGANTEAFF. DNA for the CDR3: TGTGCCAGCAGCTTAGCGTTGGGGGGGGCGAACACTGAAGCTTTCTTT.

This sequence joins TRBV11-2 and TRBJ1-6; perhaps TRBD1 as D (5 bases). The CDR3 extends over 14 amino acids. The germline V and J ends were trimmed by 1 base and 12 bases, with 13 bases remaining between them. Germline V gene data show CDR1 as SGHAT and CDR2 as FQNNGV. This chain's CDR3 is CASSLVQASVPLHF. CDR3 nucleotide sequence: TGTGCCAGCAGCTTAGTACAGGCCAGTGTACCCCTCCACTTT.

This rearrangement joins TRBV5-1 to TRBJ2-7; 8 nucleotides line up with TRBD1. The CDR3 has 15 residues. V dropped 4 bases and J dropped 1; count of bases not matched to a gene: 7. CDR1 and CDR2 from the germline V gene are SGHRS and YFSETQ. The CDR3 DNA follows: TGCGCCAGCAGCATAGGGGGACAGGCTTCCTACGAGCAGTACTTC. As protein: CASSIGGQASYEQYF.

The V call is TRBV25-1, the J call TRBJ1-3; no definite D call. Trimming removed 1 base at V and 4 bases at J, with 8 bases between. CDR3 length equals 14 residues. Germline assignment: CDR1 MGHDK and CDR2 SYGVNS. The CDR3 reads CASSEFGGGNTIYF. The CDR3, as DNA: TGTGCCAGCAGTGAATTCGGAGGAGGAAACACCATATATTTT.

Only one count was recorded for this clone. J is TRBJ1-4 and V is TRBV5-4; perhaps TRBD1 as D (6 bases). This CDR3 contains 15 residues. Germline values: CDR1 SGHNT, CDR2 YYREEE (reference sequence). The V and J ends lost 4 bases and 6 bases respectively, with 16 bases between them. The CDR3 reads CASSRSTGVDEKLFF. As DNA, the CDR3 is TGTGCCAGCAGCCGTTCGACAGGCGTAGATGAAAAACTGTTTTTT.

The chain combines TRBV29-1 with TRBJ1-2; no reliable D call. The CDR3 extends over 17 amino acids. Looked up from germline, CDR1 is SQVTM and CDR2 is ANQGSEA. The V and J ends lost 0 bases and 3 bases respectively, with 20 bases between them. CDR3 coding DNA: TGCAGCGTTGAAGACCCTTGGCTACCGGGGTATGACTATGGCTACACCTTC. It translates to CSVEDPWLPGYDYGYTF.

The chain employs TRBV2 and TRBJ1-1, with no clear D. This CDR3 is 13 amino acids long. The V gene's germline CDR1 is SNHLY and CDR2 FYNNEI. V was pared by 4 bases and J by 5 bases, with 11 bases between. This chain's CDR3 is CASSGGGRTEAFF. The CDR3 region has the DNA TGTGCCAGCAGTGGAGGTGGGAGGACTGAAGCTTTCTTT.

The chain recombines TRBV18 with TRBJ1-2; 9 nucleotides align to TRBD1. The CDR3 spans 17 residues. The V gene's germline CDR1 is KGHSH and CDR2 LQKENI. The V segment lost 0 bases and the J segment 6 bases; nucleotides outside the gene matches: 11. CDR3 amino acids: CASSPPQPNRGRDGYTF. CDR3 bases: TGTGCCAGCTCACCACCACAACCCAACAGGGGGCGCGATGGCTACACCTTC.

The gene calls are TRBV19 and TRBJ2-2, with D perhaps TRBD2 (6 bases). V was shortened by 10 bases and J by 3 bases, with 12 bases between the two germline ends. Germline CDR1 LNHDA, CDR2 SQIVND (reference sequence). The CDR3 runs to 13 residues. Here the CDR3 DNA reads TGTGCCACGATGTGGAGGGACACCGGGGAGCTGTTTTTT. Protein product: CATMWRDTGELFF.

The chain's CDR3 is CASSVATGIGELFF. The CDR3 nucleotides are TGTGCCAGCAGCGTAGCAACAGGCATCGGGGAGCTGTTTTTT. This chain uses TRBV9 with TRBJ2-2; a weak D match, TRBD1 (5 bases). From germline, CDR1 is SGDLS and CDR2 YYNGEE. The CDR3 is 14 residues long. V was shortened by 0 bases and J by 7 bases, with 10 bases between the two germline ends. Variable domain in full (rest from reference TRBV9 and TRBJ2-2): DSGVTQTPKHLITATGQRVTLRCSPRSGDLSVYWYQQSLDQGLQFLIQYYNGEERAKGNILERFSAQQFPDLHSELNLSSLELGDSALYFCASSVATGIGELFFGEGSRLTVL.

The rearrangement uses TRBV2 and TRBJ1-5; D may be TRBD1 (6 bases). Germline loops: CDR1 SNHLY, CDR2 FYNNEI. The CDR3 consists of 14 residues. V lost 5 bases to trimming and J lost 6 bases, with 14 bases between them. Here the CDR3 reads CASSHDRLAQPQHF. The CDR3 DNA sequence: TGTGCCAGCAGTCATGACAGGTTAGCTCAGCCCCAGCATTTT.

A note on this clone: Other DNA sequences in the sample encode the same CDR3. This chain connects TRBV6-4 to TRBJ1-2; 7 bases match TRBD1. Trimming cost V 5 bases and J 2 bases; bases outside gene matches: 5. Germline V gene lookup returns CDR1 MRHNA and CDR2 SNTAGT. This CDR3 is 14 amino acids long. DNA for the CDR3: TGTGCCAGCAGTCCCGGGACAGCGAACTATGGCTACACCTTC. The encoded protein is CASSPGTANYGYTF.

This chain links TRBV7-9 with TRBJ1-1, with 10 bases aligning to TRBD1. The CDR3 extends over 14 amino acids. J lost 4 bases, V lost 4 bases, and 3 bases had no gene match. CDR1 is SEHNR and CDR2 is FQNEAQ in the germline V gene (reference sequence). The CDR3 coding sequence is TGTGCCAGCAGCTATAGGGACAGGGGCACTGAAGCTTTCTTT. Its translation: CASSYRDRGTEAFF.

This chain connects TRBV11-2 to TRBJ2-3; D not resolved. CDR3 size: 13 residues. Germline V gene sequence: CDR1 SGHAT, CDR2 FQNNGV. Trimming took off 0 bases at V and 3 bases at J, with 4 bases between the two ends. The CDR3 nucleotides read TGTGCCAGCAGCTTAGACATTACAGATACGCAGTATTTT. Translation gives CASSLDITDTQYF.

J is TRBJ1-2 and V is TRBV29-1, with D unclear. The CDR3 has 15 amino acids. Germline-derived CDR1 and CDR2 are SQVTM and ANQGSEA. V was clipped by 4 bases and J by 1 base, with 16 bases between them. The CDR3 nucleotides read TGCAGCGTTGTTTGGGCCCCGAACCGTAACTATGGCTACACCTTC. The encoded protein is CSVVWAPNRNYGYTF.

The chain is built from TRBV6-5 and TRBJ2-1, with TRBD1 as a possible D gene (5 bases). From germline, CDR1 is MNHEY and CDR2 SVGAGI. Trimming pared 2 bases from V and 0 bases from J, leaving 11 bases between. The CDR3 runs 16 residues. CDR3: CASSYARVSSYNEQFF. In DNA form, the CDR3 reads TGTGCCAGCAGTTACGCCAGGGTAAGCTCCTACAATGAGCAGTTCTTC.

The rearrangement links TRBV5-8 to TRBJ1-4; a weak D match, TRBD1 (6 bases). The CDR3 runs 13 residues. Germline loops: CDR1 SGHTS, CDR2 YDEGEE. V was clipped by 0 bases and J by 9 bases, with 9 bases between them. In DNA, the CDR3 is TGTGCCAGCAGCTTGGGGCAGGGGAAAAAACTGTTTTTT. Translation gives CASSLGQGKKLFF.

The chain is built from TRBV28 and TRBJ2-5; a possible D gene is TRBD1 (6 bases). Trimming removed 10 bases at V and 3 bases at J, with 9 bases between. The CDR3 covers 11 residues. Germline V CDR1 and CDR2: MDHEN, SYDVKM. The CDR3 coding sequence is TGTGCCACCTACAGGGAAGAGACCCAGTACTTC. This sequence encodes CATYREETQYF.

The CDR3 sequence: CASSEEASGRRAYNEQFF. CDR3 DNA: TGTGCCAGCAGTGAAGAGGCTAGCGGGAGGAGGGCGTACAATGAGCAGTTCTTC. The chain combines TRBV6-1 with TRBJ2-1, with 11 nucleotides matching TRBD2. There are 18 residues in the CDR3. With V trimmed by 1 base and J by 4 bases, 9 bases remained unmatched. Germline V CDR1 and CDR2: MNHNS, SASEGT.